This is a list of T cell receptor beta chains from one sample in a study of PD-L1 blockade in urothelial cancer. Some clones are missing from TCRdb's copy, which holds only in-frame ones; the method was immunoSEQ multiplex PCR. The sample holds around 82,000 clones, less than 90% seen once. Sequenced material: PBMCs, taken around atezolizumab (anti-PD-L1) treatment. The receptors were gathered from a man between 60 and 70 years old with urothelial cancer. Each CDR3 is given with its conserved first and last residue. Fields, in order: J gene, D gene, V gene, clone size, CDR3 protein, CDR3 DNA. D genes are given only for firm matches. Size values are once, few and many counts, or a class for expanded clones, and some rows have none.

j_call: TRBJ1-5; d_call: TRBD1; v_call: TRBV6-5; clone_size: NA; cdr3_aa: CASSYQTGDQPQHF; cdr3_nt: TGTGCCAGCAGTTACCAGACAGGGGATCAGCCCCAGCATTTT
j_call: TRBJ1-2; d_call: NA; v_call: TRBV28; clone_size: NA; cdr3_aa: CASSPAEGYWYGYTF; cdr3_nt: TGTGCCAGCAGTCCCGCTGAGGGCTATTGGTATGGCTACACCTTC
j_call: TRBJ2-5; d_call: TRBD2; v_call: TRBV28; clone_size: NA; cdr3_aa: CASSPGWVAGLKTQYF; cdr3_nt: TGTGCCAGCAGCCCTGGGTGGGTAGCGGGGCTAAAGACCCAGTACTTC
j_call: TRBJ2-1; d_call: NA; v_call: TRBV5-1; clone_size: NA; cdr3_aa: CASSLGSGIDEQFF; cdr3_nt: TGCGCCAGCAGCTTGGGGTCAGGTATCGATGAGCAGTTCTTC
j_call: TRBJ2-1; d_call: TRBD2; v_call: TRBV10-1; clone_size: NA; cdr3_aa: CASSESRGGGAHNEQFF; cdr3_nt: TGCGCCAGCAGTGAGTCACGGGGCGGGGGGGCTCACAATGAGCAGTTCTTC
j_call: TRBJ2-1; d_call: TRBD2; v_call: TRBV5-8; clone_size: NA; cdr3_aa: CASSSGLLYNEQFF; cdr3_nt: TGTGCCAGCAGCTCGGGACTACTCTACAATGAGCAGTTCTTC
j_call: TRBJ2-5; d_call: NA; v_call: TRBV27; clone_size: NA; cdr3_aa: CASSPRDRQAGGTQYF; cdr3_nt: TGTGCCAGCAGCCCAAGGGACAGACAAGCGGGTGGGACCCAGTACTTC
j_call: TRBJ2-1; d_call: NA; v_call: TRBV20-1; clone_size: NA; cdr3_aa: CSASAQGEQFF; cdr3_nt: TGCAGTGCTAGTGCGCAGGGTGAGCAGTTCTTC
j_call: TRBJ2-7; d_call: NA; v_call: TRBV19; clone_size: NA; cdr3_aa: CASSIDLGGGYEQYF; cdr3_nt: TGTGCCAGTAGTATAGATCTCGGGGGTGGCTACGAGCAGTACTTC
j_call: TRBJ1-2; d_call: NA; v_call: TRBV2; clone_size: once; cdr3_aa: CASSEMDSITYGYTF; cdr3_nt: TGTGCCAGCAGCGAGATGGACAGCATAACGTATGGCTACACCTTC
j_call: TRBJ1-2; d_call: NA; v_call: TRBV19; clone_size: NA; cdr3_aa: CASSIIDSYGYTF; cdr3_nt: TGTGCCAGTAGTATAATAGACAGCTATGGCTACACCTTC
j_call: TRBJ2-4; d_call: TRBD1; v_call: TRBV5-5; clone_size: NA; cdr3_aa: CASSLFGDSHIQYF; cdr3_nt: TGTGCCAGCAGCTTGTTTGGGGACAGCCACATTCAGTACTTC
j_call: TRBJ2-7; d_call: TRBD1; v_call: TRBV7-2; clone_size: NA; cdr3_aa: CASSLTGTGISYEQYF; cdr3_nt: TGTGCCAGCAGCTTAACCGGGACAGGGATATCCTACGAGCAGTACTTC
j_call: TRBJ2-7; d_call: TRBD1; v_call: TRBV29-1; clone_size: once; cdr3_aa: CSVRNRDRGPYEQYF; cdr3_nt: TGCAGCGTTAGAAACCGGGACAGGGGTCCCTACGAGCAGTACTTC
j_call: TRBJ1-2; d_call: TRBD1; v_call: TRBV29-1; clone_size: NA; cdr3_aa: CSAASPDRDYGYTF; cdr3_nt: TGCAGCGCTGCATCACCGGACAGGGATTATGGCTACACCTTC
j_call: TRBJ2-1; d_call: TRBD1; v_call: TRBV4-3; clone_size: NA; cdr3_aa: CASSQEGTGGFNNEQFF; cdr3_nt: TGCGCCAGCAGCCAAGAAGGGACAGGGGGATTTAACAATGAGCAGTTCTTC
j_call: TRBJ2-7; d_call: TRBD2; v_call: TRBV27; clone_size: NA; cdr3_aa: CASSSGTSGAYEQYF; cdr3_nt: TGTGCCAGCAGTTCCGGGACTAGCGGGGCCTACGAGCAGTACTTC
j_call: TRBJ1-6; d_call: NA; v_call: TRBV15; clone_size: NA; cdr3_aa: CATSSRRVGGWGSPLHF; cdr3_nt: TGTGCCACCAGCTCTCGGCGGGTGGGGGGGTGGGGTTCACCCCTCCACTTT
j_call: TRBJ2-2; d_call: NA; v_call: TRBV19; clone_size: NA; cdr3_aa: CASRSGMGTGELFF; cdr3_nt: TGTGCCAGTAGATCAGGGATGGGCACCGGGGAGCTGTTTTTT
j_call: TRBJ2-5; d_call: TRBD1; v_call: TRBV4-1; clone_size: NA; cdr3_aa: CASSQGDRGKETQYF; cdr3_nt: TGCGCCAGCAGCCAAGGGGACAGGGGTAAGGAGACCCAGTACTTC
j_call: TRBJ2-7; d_call: TRBD2; v_call: TRBV7-2; clone_size: NA; cdr3_aa: CASSLRVSGGVSSYEQYF; cdr3_nt: TGTGCCAGCAGCTTACGTGTTAGCGGGGGAGTATCGTCCTACGAGCAGTACTTC
j_call: TRBJ2-5; d_call: NA; v_call: TRBV11-3; clone_size: NA; cdr3_aa: CASSVDVGETQYF; cdr3_nt: TGTGCCAGCAGCGTCGATGTCGGGGAGACCCAGTACTTC
j_call: TRBJ1-5; d_call: NA; v_call: TRBV28; clone_size: NA; cdr3_aa: CASSLILNQPQHF; cdr3_nt: TGTGCCAGCAGCCTTATTCTCAATCAGCCCCAGCATTTT